The sequence of this T cell receptor beta chain was determined in a study of blood T cell repertoires in COVID-19. About the research overall: COVID-19 samples collected from the United States, Italy and Spain covered acute and convalescent phases. Sources were T cells, B-cell-depleted T cells, or PBMCs; the material itself was cDNA or gDNA.

Original data processing: The assay estimated nucleated cells by amplifying reference gene primers. Measured with immunoSEQ multiplex PCR; TCRdb has only the in-frame clones, and not every one. The D gene and trimming were derived from the DNA, and the V and J assignments and clone size from that table. Here the sample spans some 130,000 clones, around nine tenths being singletons. Germline CDR1 SGHDT, CDR2 YYEEEE. Trimming pared 4 bases from V and 8 bases from J, leaving 18 bases between. The CDR3 contains 15 residues. This chain joins TRBV5-6 and TRBJ1-4; tentative D call: TRBD1 (6 bases). The material sequenced was peripheral blood. The sequence derives from a woman in her seventies with COVID-19, enrolled during active disease. The DNA for the CDR3 is TGTGCCAGCAGCCCCAGGGGAGGGCTGGGGGAAAAACTGTTTTTT. This translates into CASSPRGGLGEKLFF.